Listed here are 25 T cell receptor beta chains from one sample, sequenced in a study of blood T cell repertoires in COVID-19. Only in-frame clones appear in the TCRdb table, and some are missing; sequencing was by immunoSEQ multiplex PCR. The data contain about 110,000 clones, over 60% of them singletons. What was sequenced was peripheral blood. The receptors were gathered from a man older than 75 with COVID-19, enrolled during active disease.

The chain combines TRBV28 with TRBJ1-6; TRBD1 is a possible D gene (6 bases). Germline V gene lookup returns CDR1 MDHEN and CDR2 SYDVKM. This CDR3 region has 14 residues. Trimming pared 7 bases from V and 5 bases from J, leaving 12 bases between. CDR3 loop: CASTRQANNSPLHF. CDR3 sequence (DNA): TGTGCCAGCACTCGACAGGCGAATAATTCACCCCTCCACTTT.

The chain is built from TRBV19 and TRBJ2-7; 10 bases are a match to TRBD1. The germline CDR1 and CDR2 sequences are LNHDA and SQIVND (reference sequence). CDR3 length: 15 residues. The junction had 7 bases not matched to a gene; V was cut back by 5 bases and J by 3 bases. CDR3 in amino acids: CASSASGTGVYEQYF. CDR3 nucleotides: TGTGCCAGTAGTGCTTCCGGGACAGGGGTCTACGAGCAGTACTTC. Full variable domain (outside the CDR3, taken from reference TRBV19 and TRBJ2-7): DGGITQSPKYLFRKEGQNVTLSCEQNLNHDAMYWYRQDPGQGLRLIYYSQIVNDFQKGDIAEGYSVSREKKESFPLTVTSAQKNPTAFYLCASSASGTGVYEQYFGPGTRLTVT.

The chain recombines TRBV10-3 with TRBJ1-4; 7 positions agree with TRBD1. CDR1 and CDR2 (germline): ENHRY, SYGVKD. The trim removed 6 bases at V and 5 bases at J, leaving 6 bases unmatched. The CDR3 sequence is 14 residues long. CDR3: CAISHGTENEKLFF. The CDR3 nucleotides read TGTGCCATCAGCCACGGGACAGAGAATGAAAAACTGTTTTTT.

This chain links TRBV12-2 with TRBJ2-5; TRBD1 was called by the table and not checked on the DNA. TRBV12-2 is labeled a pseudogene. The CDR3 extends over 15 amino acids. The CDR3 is CASRPDEDKEETQYF. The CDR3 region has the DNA TGTGCAAGTCGCCCAGACGAGGACAAAGAAGAGACCCAGTACTTC.

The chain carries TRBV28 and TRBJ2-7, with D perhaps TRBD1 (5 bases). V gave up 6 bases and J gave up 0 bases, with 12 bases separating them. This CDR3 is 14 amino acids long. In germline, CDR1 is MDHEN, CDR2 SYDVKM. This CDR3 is CASSSDKVSYEQYF. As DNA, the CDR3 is TGTGCCAGCAGCTCGGACAAAGTCTCCTACGAGCAGTACTTC.

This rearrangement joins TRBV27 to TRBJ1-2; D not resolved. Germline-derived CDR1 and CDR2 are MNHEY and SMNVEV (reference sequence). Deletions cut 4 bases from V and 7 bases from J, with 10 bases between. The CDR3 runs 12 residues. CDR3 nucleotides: TGTGCCAGCAGTTCGGACTGGGGTGGCTACACCTTC. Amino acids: CASSSDWGGYTF.

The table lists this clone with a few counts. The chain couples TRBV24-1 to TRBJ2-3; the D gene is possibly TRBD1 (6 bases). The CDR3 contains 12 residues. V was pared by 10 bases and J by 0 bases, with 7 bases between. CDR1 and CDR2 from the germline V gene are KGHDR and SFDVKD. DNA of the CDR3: TGTGCCACAGGGGGAAGCACAGATACGCAGTATTTT. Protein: CATGGSTDTQYF.

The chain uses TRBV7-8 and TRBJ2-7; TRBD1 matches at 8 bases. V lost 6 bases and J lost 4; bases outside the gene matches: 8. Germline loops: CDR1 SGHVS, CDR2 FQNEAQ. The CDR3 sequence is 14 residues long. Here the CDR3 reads CASRKDRVGYEQYF. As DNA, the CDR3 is TGTGCCAGCAGAAAGGACAGGGTGGGTTACGAGCAGTACTTC.

The CDR3 loop reads CASSLAVLAGGPGDTQYF. CDR3 bases: TGTGCCAGCAGCTTAGCTGTGCTAGCGGGAGGGCCGGGGGATACGCAGTATTTT. The rearrangement uses TRBV7-2 and TRBJ2-3; 12 bases are shared with TRBD2. The CDR3 contains 18 residues. Germline assignment: CDR1 SGHTA and CDR2 FQGNSA. Losses at the gene ends were 0 bases for V and 6 bases for J; bases not matched to a gene: 10.

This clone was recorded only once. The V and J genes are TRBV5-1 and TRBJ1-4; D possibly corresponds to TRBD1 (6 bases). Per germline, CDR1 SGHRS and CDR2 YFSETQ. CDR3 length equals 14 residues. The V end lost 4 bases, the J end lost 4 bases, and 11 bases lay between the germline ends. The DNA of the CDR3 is TGCGCCAGCAGCCCTGGACAGAATAATGAAAAACTGTTTTTT. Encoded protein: CASSPGQNNEKLFF.

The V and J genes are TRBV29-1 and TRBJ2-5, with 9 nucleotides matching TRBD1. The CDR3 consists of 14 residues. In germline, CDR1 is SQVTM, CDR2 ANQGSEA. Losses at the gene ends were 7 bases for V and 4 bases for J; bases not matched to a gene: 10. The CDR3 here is CSADTGGGGETQYF. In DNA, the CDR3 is TGCAGCGCTGACACAGGGGGCGGGGGAGAGACCCAGTACTTC.

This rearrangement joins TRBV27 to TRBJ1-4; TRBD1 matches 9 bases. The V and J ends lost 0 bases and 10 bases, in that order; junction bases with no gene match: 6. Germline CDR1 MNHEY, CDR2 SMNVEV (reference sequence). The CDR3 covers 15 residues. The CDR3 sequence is CASSLSTGGGGKLFF. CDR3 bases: TGTGCCAGCAGTTTATCGACAGGGGGGGGAGGAAAACTGTTTTTT.

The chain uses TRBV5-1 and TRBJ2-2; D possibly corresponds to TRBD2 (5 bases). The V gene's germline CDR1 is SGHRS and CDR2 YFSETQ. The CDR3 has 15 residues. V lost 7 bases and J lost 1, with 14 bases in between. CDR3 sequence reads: CASRGSSGNTGELFF. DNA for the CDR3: TGCGCCAGCCGTGGTTCGAGCGGGAACACCGGGGAGCTGTTTTTT.

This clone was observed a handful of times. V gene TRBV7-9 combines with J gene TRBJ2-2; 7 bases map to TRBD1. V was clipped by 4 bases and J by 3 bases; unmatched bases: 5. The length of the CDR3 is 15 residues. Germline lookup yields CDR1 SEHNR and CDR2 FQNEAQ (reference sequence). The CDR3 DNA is TGTGCCAGCAGCTCTAGACAGGGTTACACCGGGGAGCTGTTTTTT. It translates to CASSSRQGYTGELFF.

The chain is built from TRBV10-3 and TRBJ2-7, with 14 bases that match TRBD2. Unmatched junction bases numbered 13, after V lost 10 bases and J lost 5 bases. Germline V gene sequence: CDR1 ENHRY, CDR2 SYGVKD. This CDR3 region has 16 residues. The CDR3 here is CASLETSGRAINEQYF. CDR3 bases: TGTGCCAGCCTCGAGACTAGCGGGAGGGCCATCAACGAGCAGTACTTC.

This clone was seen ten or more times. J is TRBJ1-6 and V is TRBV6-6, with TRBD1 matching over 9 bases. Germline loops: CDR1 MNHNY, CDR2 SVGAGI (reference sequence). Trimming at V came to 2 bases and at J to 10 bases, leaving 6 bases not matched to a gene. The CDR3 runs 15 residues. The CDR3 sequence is CASSYSGTGSSPLHF. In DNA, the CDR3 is TGTGCCAGCAGTTACAGCGGGACAGGGAGCTCACCCCTCCACTTT.

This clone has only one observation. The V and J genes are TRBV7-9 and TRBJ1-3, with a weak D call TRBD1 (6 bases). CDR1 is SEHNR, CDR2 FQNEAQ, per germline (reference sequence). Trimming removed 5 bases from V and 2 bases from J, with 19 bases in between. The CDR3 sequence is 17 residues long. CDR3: CASSGSNRDMAGNTIYF. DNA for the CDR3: TGTGCCAGCAGCGGATCAAACCGGGACATGGCTGGAAACACCATATATTTT.

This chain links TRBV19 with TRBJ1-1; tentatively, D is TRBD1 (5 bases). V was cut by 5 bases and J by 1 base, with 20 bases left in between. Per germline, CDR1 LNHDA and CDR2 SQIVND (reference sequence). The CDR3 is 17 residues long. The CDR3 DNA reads TGTGCCAGTAGTTCCCGAGGTGTCAGGGCAGGGAACACTGAAGCTTTCTTT. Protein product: CASSSRGVRAGNTEAFF.

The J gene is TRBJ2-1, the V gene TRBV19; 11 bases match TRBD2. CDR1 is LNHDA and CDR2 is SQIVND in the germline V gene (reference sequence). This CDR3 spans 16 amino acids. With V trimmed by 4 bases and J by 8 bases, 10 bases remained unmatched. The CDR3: CASSKAGTSGRDEQFF. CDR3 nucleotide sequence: TGTGCCAGTAGTAAAGCCGGGACTAGCGGCCGAGATGAGCAGTTCTTC.

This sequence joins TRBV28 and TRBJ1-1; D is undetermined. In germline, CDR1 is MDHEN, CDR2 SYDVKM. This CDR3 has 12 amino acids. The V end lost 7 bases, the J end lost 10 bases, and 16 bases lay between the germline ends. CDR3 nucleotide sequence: TGTGCCAGCACCTTAGGGCGGGAGGGAGCTTTCTTT. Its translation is CASTLGREGAFF.

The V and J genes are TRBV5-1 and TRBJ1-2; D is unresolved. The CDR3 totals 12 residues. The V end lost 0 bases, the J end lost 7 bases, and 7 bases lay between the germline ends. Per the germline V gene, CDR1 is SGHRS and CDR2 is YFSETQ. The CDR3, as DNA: TGCGCCAGCAGCTTGGACAGCATTGGCTACACCTTC. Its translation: CASSLDSIGYTF. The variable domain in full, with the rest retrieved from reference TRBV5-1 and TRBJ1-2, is KAGVTQTPRYLIKTRGQQVTLSCSPISGHRSVSWYQQTPGQGLQFLFEYFSETQRNKGNFPGRFSGRQFSNSRSEMNVSTLELGDSALYLCASSLDSIGYTFGSGTRLTVV.

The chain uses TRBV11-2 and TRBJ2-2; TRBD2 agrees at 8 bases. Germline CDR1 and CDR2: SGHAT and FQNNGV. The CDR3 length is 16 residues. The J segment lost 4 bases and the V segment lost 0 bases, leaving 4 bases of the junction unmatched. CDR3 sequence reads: CASSLEPGRGTGELFF. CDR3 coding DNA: TGTGCCAGCAGCTTAGAACCCGGGAGGGGCACCGGGGAGCTGTTTTTT. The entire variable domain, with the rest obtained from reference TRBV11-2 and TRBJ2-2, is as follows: EAGVAQSPRYKIIEKRQSVAFWCNPISGHATLYWYQQILGQGPKLLIQFQNNGVVDDSQLPKDRFSAERLKGVDSTLKIQPAKLEDSAVYLCASSLEPGRGTGELFFGEGSRLTVL.

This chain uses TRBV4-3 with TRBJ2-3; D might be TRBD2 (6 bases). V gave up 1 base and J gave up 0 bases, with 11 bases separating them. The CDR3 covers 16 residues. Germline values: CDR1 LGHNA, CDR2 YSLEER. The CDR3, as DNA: TGCGCCAGCAGCCAAGCCCCGGGACTTAGCACAGATACGCAGTATTTT. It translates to CASSQAPGLSTDTQYF.

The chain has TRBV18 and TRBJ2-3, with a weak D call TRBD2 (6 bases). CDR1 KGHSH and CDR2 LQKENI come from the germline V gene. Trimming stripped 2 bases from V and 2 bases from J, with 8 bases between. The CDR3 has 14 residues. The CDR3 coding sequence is TGTGCCAGCTCACCATTGCGGGACACAGATACGCAGTATTTT. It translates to CASSPLRDTDTQYF.

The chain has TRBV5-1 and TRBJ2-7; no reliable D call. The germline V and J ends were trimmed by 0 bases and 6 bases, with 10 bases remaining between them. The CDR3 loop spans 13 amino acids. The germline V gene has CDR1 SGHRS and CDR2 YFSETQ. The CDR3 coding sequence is TGCGCCAGCAGCTTGGAGTCAGGTTCCGAGCAGTACTTC. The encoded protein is CASSLESGSEQYF.